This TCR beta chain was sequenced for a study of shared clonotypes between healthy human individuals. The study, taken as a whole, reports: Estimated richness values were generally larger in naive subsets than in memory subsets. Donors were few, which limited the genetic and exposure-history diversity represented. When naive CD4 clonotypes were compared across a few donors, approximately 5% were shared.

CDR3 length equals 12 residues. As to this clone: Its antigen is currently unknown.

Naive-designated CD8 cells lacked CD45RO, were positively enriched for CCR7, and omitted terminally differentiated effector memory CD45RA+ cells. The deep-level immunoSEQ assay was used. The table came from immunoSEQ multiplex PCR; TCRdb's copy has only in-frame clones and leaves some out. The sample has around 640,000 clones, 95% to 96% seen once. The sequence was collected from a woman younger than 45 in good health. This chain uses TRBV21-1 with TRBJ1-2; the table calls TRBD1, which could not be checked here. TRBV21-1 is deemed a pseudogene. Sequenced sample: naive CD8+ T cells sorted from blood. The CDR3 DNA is TGTGCCAGCAGCCGACAGAACTATGGCTACACCTTC. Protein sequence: CASSRQNYGYTF.